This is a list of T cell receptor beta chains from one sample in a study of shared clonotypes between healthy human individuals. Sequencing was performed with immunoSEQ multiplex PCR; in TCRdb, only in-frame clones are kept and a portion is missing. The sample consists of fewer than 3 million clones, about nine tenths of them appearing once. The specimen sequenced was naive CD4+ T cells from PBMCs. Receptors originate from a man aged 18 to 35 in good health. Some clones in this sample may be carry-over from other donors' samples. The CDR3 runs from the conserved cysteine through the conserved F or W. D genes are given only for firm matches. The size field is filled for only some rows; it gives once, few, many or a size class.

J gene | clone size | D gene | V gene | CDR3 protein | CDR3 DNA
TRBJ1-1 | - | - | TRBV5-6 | CASSLVSGWAEAFF | TGTGCCAGCAGCTTGGTGTCAGGGTGGGCTGAAGCTTTCTTT
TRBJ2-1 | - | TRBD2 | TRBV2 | CASRLREASDEQFF | TGTGCCAGCAGGCTCCGGGAGGCTAGTGATGAGCAGTTCTTC
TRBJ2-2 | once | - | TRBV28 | CASSQGGANTGELFF | TGTGCCAGCAGTCAGGGGGGTGCGAACACCGGGGAGCTGTTTTTT
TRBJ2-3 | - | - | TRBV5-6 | CASSSQGRGTDTQYF | TGTGCCAGCAGCTCTCAGGGAAGGGGGACAGATACGCAGTATTTT
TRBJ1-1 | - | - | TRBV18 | CASSPLRTRGYGNTEAFF | TGTGCCAGCTCACCACTCCGCACACGGGGATACGGGAACACTGAAGCTTTCTTT
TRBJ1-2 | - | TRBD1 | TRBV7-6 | CASSLAPGQSYGYTF | TGTGCCAGCAGCTTAGCTCCGGGACAGAGCTATGGCTACACCTTC
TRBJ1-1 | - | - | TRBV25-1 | CASSELGGENEAFF | TGTGCCAGCAGTGAATTAGGCGGAGAAAATGAAGCTTTCTTT
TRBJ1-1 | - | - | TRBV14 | CASSQTAGAGAFF | TGTGCCAGCAGCCAAACGGCCGGCGCAGGAGCTTTCTTT
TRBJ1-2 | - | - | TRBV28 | CASSPAAGSNYGYTF | TGTGCCAGCAGTCCCGCAGCAGGGTCAAACTATGGCTACACCTTC
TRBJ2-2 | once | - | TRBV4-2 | CASSRLTRENTGELFF | TGTGCCAGCAGCCGACTTACGAGGGAGAACACCGGGGAGCTGTTTTTT
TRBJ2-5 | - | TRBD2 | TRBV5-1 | CASSRGLAAETQYF | TGCGCCAGCAGCCGCGGACTAGCAGCCGAGACCCAGTACTTC
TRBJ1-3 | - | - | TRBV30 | CAWSERAGSGNTIYF | TGTGCCTGGAGTGAAAGGGCAGGATCTGGAAACACCATATATTTT
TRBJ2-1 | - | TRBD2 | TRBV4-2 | CASSQDPGGRALNEQFF | TGTGCCAGCAGCCAAGATCCGGGCGGGAGGGCCCTCAATGAGCAGTTCTTC
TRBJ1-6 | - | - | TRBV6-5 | CASRARGNNSPLHF | TGTGCCAGCAGGGCTAGGGGGAATAATTCACCCCTCCACTTT